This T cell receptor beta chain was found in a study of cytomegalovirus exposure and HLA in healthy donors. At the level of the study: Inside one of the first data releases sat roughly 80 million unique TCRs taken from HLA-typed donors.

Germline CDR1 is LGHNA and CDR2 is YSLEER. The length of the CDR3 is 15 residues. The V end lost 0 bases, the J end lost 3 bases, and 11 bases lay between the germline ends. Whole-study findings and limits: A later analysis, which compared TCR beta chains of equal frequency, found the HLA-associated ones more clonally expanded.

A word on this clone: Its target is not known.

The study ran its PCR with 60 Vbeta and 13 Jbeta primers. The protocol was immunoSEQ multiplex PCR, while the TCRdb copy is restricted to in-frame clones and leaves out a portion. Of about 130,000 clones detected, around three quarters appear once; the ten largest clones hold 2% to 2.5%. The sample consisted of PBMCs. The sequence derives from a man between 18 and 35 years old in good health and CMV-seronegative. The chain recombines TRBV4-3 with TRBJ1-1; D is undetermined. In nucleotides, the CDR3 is TGCGCCAGCAGCCAAGAGCTTAGAGTAGACACTGAAGCTTTCTTT. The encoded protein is CASSQELRVDTEAFF.